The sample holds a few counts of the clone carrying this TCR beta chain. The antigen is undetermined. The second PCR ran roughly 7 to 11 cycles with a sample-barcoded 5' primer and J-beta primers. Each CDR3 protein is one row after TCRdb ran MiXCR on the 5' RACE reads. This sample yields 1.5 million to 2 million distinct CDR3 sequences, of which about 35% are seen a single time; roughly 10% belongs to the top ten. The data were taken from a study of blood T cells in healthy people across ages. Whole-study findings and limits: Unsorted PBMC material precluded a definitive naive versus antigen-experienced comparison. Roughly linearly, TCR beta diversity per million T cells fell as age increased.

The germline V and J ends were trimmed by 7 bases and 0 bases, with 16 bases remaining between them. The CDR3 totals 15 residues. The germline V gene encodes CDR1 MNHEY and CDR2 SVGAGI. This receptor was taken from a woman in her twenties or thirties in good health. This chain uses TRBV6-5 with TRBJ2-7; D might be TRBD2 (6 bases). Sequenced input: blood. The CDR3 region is CASTSPGVSSYEQYF. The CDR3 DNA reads TGTGCCAGCACTTCACCGGGAGTCAGCTCCTACGAGCAGTACTTC.